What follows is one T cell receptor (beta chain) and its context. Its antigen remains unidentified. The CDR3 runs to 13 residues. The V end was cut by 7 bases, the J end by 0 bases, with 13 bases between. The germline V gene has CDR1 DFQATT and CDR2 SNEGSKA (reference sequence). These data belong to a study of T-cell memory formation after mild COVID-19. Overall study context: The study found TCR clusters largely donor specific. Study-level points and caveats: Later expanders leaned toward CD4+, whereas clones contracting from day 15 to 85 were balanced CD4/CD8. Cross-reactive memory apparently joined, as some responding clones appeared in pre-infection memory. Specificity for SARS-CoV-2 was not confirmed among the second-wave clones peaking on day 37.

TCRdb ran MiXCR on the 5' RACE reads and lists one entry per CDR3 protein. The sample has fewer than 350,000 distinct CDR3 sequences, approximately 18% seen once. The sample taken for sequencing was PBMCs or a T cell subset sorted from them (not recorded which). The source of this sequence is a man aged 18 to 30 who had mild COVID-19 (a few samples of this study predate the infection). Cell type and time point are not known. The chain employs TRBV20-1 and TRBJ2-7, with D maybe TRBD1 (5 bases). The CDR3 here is CSGAGPFSYEQYF. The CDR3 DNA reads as TGCAGTGGGGCAGGGCCCTTCTCCTACGAGCAGTACTTC.